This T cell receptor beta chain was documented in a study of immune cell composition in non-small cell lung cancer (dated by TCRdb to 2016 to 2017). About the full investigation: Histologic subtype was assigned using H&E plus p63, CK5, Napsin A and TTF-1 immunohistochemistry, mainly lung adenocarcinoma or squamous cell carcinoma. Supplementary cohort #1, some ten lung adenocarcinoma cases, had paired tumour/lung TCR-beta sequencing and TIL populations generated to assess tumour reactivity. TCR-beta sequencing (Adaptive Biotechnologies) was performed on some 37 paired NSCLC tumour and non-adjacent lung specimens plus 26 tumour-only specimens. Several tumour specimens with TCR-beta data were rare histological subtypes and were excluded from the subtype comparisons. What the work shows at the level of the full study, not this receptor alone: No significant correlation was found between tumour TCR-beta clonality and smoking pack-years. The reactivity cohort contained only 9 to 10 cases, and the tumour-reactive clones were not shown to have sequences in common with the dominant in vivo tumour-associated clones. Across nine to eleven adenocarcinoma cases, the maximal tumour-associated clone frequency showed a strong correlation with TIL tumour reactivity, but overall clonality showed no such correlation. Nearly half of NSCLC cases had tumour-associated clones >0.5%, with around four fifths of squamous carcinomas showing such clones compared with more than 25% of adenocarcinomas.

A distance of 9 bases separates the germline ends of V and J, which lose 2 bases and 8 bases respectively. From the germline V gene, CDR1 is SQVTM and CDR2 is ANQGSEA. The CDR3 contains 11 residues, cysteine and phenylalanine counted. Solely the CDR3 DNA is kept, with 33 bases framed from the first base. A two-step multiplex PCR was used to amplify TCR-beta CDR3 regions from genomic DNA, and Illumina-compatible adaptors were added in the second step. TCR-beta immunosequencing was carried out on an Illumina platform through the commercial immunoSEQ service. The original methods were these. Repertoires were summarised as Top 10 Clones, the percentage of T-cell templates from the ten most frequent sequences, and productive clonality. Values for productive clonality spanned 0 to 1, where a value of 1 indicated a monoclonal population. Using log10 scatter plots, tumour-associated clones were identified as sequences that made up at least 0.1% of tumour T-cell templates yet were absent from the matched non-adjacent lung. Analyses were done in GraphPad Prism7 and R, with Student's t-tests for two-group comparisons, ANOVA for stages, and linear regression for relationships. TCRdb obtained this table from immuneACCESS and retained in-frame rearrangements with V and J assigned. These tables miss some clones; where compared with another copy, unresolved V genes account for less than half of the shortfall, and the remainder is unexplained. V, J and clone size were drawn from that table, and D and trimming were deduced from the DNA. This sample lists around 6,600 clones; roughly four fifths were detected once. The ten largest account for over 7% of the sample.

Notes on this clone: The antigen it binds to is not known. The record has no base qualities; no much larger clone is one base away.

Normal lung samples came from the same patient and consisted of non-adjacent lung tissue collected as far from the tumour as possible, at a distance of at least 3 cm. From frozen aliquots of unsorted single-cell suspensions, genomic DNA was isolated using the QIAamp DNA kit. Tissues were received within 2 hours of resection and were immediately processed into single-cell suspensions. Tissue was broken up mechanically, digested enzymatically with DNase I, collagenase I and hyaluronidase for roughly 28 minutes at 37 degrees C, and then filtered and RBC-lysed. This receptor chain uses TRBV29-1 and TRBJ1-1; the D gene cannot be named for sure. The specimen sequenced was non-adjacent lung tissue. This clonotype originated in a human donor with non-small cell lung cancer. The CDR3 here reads CSVENGREAFF. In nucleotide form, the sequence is TGCAGCGTTGAAAACGGGAGAGAAGCTTTCTTT.